This T cell receptor beta chain stems from a study of breast tumors, draining lymph nodes, adjacent tissues (dated by TCRdb to between 2015 and 2016). Regarding the study in general: In breast cancer patients, the study compared the TCR beta repertoires of tumor, adjacent nontumor tissue and axillary lymph nodes. The study aimed to assess the relationships and possible T-cell exchange between tumor, surrounding tissue and draining lymph node repertoires in human breast cancer.

This clonotype was detected ten times or more. Its antigen is still unknown. Base qualities are not provided; no much larger clone lies one nucleotide away. The listed sequencing device is Illumina HiSeq 2000. TCR beta chain libraries were generated through multiplex PCR amplification. High-throughput sequencing was used to analyze the amplified TCR beta chain products. Using fastp at Q25 and MiXCR, TCRdb reprocessed the public reads and kept productive beta chains. Entries are consolidated by CDR3 protein sequence, retaining the most common genes and DNA. The sample includes tens of thousands of distinct CDR3 sequences, with under 25% observed a single time. About 2.5% of the sample rests with the top ten. What the research found in general, with its limitations: Tumor and nontumor tissue repertoires were significantly more similar in luminal-like than in basal-like breast cancer. Rather than being directly demonstrated, the conclusion that tumor T cells originate in lymph nodes was presented as consistent with a hypothesis. Tumors showed preferential V and J gene usage, and their T-cell repertoire diversity fell below that of lymph nodes yet above that of nontumor tissue. The data were considered consistent with the idea that most tumor T cells come from the lymph node and then expand in tumor tissue.

Lymph node samples came from the axillary draining lymph nodes of breast cancer patients. The source is a female donor with breast cancer. Some clones in this sample may be carry-over from other donors' samples. Sequencing input: axillary lymph node tissue.

The CDR3 here reads CASSYGTQNEQFF. In nucleotide form, the sequence is TGTGCCAGCAGTTACGGCACTCAGAATGAGCAGTTCTTC. The rearrangement joined TRBV6-2 or TRBV6-3 to TRBJ2-1, with no D gene named confidently. Spanning cysteine to phenylalanine, the CDR3 consists of 13 amino acids. Only the CDR3 part of the read is kept: 39 bases, read in frame from the first base. The germline V gene encodes CDR1 MNHEY and CDR2 SVGEGT. V loses 2 bases, J loses 7 bases, and the germline ends lie 9 bases apart.